The 22 T cell receptor beta chains presented below share a single source sample, sequenced in a study of T cell responses to AZD1222 COVID-19 vaccine (dated by TCRdb to the early 2020s). Explained via the paper, the time point label denotes: about 28 days (+/-7) after the second vaccine dose. Libraries were built with the immunoSEQ multiplex PCR assay. The immuneACCESS repertoire file appears here via TCRdb, limited to in-frame rearrangements. These files lack a portion of the clones; in checked studies, under half of the deficit traces to unresolved V genes, and the cause of the others is not known. This sample lists around 65,000 clones; roughly four fifths were detected once. The top ten clones comprise 26% of the sample. Material: peripheral blood, obtained 28 days after the second AZD1222 dose. All receptors come from an adult who received the AZD1222 COVID-19 vaccine.

The chain links TRBV21-1 to TRBJ2-7; the table's D gene call, TRBD1, was not cross checked with the DNA. TRBV21-1 is given as a pseudogene. The CDR3 is 15 amino acids. DNA for the CDR3: TGTGCCAGCAGCAAGGGACAGGGAATGGCTTACGAGCAGTACTTC. Amino acid sequence: CASSKGQGMAYEQYF.

This clone was found a few times. This sequence joins TRBV19 and TRBJ2-1; weak D call: TRBD2 (5 bases). The CDR3 consists of 15 residues. Germline V lookup: CDR1 LNHDA, CDR2 SQIVND (reference sequence). The V gene lost 7 bases and the J gene lost 3 bases, with 16 bases spanning the gap. CDR3 bases: TGTGCCAGTAAACCCCTAGCCTGGGACTACAATGAGCAGTTCTTC. Encoded protein: CASKPLAWDYNEQFF.

The chain couples TRBV28 to TRBJ1-2, with 8 bases fitting TRBD1. Losses at the gene ends were 6 bases for V and 3 bases for J; bases not matched to a gene: 3. The germline gives CDR1 MDHEN, CDR2 SYDVKM. This CDR3 is built from 13 residues. DNA for the CDR3: TGTGCCAGCAGAGCAGGGGGCGACTATGGCTACACCTTC. Protein: CASRAGGDYGYTF.

V usage is TRBV6-5 and J usage is TRBJ1-3; TRBD1 agrees at 11 bases. The length of the CDR3 is 15 residues. Per the germline V gene, CDR1 is MNHEY and CDR2 is SVGAGI. V lost 5 bases, J lost 4 bases, and 4 bases stayed unmatched. CDR3 sequence (DNA): TGTGCCAGCAGTAGGACAGGGGGCGAAGGAAACACCATATATTTT. Encoded protein: CASSRTGGEGNTIYF.

The rearrangement uses TRBV5-5 and TRBJ1-3; 7 bases line up with TRBD1. The CDR3 has 17 amino acids. The V gene's germline CDR1 is SGHKS and CDR2 YYEKEE (reference sequence). Trimming removed 0 bases from V and 8 bases from J; junction bases left unmatched: 14. CDR3 sequence reads: CASSLGAGGLVGDTIYF. The CDR3 bases are TGTGCCAGCAGCTTGGGGGCAGGGGGTTTGGTCGGAGACACCATATATTTT.

DNA of the CDR3: TGCGCCAGCAGCCAAGAAGACTTGGGCGGGGAGCTGTTTTTT. Translation gives CASSQEDLGGELFF. The chain combines TRBV4-1 with TRBJ2-2; D remains ambiguous. The CDR3 has 14 amino acids. CDR1 is MGHRA and CDR2 is YSYEKL in the germline V gene. Trimming cost V 0 bases and J 7 bases, with 9 bases left between them.

V gene TRBV18 combines with J gene TRBJ2-5; weak D call: TRBD2 (5 bases). The CDR3 runs 15 residues. V was trimmed by 0 bases and J by 1 base, leaving 9 bases between them. Germline V gene data show CDR1 as KGHSH and CDR2 as LQKENI. For the CDR3, the DNA is TGTGCCAGCTCACCACCGAGGGCTGGCCAAGAGACCCAGTACTTC. Protein sequence: CASSPPRAGQETQYF.

This clone was recorded only once. The J gene is TRBJ1-2, the V gene TRBV6-5, with 9 positions matching TRBD1. This CDR3 has 14 amino acids. CDR1 and CDR2 from the germline V gene are MNHEY and SVGAGI. Trimming took 5 bases from V and 5 from J; bases not matched to a gene: 6. The CDR3 sequence is CASSRGQGKYGYTF. The CDR3 DNA reads TGTGCCAGCAGTAGGGGACAGGGAAAGTATGGCTACACCTTC.

The chain recombines TRBV5-4 with TRBJ2-7; D is perhaps TRBD2 (6 bases). The germline V gene has CDR1 SGHNT and CDR2 YYREEE (reference sequence). The CDR3 runs 13 residues. V shed 0 bases and J shed 6 bases, with 10 bases lying between them. The CDR3 bases are TGTGCCAGCAGCTTGGGAGGAGGGCGCGAGCAGTACTTC. It specifies CASSLGGGREQYF.

The chain uses TRBV29-1 and TRBJ2-2; no clear D. V was trimmed by 5 bases and J by 7 bases, leaving 11 bases between them. Germline V lookup: CDR1 SQVTM, CDR2 ANQGSEA. This CDR3 has 12 residues. CDR3 in amino acids: CSVRALDGELFF. The CDR3 DNA reads as TGCAGCGTTCGGGCCTTGGACGGGGAGCTGTTTTTT.

The CDR3 region is CATSDPQGDVNTEAFF. The CDR3 DNA reads TGTGCCACCAGTGACCCACAGGGAGACGTGAACACTGAAGCTTTCTTT. This sequence joins TRBV24-1 and TRBJ1-1, with D perhaps matching TRBD1 (6 bases). The CDR3 has 16 residues. Trimming took off 4 bases at V and 0 bases at J, with 14 bases between the two ends. Germline V gene lookup returns CDR1 KGHDR and CDR2 SFDVKD.

CDR3 sequence reads: CASSRTGVITGNSYNEQFF. The CDR3 nucleotides read TGCGCCAGCAGCAGGACAGGGGTTATAACGGGAAACTCCTACAATGAGCAGTTCTTC. The V call is TRBV5-1, the J call TRBJ2-1; 9 bases are shared with TRBD1. The CDR3 totals 19 residues. Germline V lookup: CDR1 SGHRS, CDR2 YFSETQ. J was trimmed by 0 bases and V by 4 bases; bases with no gene match: 14.

This clone was observed a handful of times. J is TRBJ2-3 and V is TRBV28; D might be TRBD2 (6 bases). V was pared by 5 bases and J by 4 bases, with 19 bases between. Germline V gene lookup returns CDR1 MDHEN and CDR2 SYDVKM. This CDR3 region has 16 residues. This CDR3 reads CASSPPSGRDSDTQYF. The CDR3 DNA reads TGTGCCAGCAGTCCCCCCTCCGGACGGGACTCAGATACGCAGTATTTT. The variable domain in full, completed from reference TRBV28 and TRBJ2-3, reads DVKVTQSSRYLVKRTGEKVFLECVQDMDHENMFWYRQDPGLGLRLIYFSYDVKMKEKGDIPEGYSVSREKKERFSLILESASTNQTSMYLCASSPPSGRDSDTQYFGPGTRLTVL.

The rearrangement links TRBV19 to TRBJ1-5; D is possibly TRBD1 (5 bases). Per the germline V gene, CDR1 is LNHDA and CDR2 is SQIVND (reference sequence). This CDR3 comprises 15 residues. V was shortened by 3 bases and J by 7 bases, with 16 bases between the two germline ends. This CDR3 reads CASSILPREAQPQHF. The CDR3 DNA reads TGTGCCAGTAGTATTCTCCCCAGGGAGGCCCAGCCCCAGCATTTT.

This chain links TRBV28 with TRBJ2-7; TRBD1 agrees at 10 bases. Germline trimming cut 5 bases from V and 7 bases from J; bases unmatched to any gene: 11. CDR1 and CDR2 (germline): MDHEN, SYDVKM. This CDR3 has 15 residues. CDR3 protein: CASSPPGTGAGEQYF. The CDR3 coding sequence is TGTGCCAGCAGTCCGCCCGGGACAGGGGCAGGGGAGCAGTACTTC.

In its sample, this clone was seen once. This chain connects TRBV4-2 to TRBJ1-4; D is undetermined. V lost 1 base and J lost 0, with 6 bases in between. Germline V lookup: CDR1 LGHNA, CDR2 YNFKEQ. The CDR3 covers 15 residues. The CDR3 DNA sequence: TGTGCCAGCAGCCAAGCAGACGCAACTAATGAAAAACTGTTTTTT. This translates into CASSQADATNEKLFF.

Concerning this clone itself: Germline and junction disagree at one end, which may indicate a read error. The rearrangement joins TRBV5-1 to TRBJ1-3, with 7 positions matching TRBD1. This CDR3 spans 12 amino acids. Germline assignment: CDR1 SGHRS and CDR2 YFSETQ. Here the CDR3 DNA reads TGCGCCAGCAGCTTGGGACAGGGAGAGTTCCATTTT. This sequence encodes CASSLGQGEFHF.

The chain carries TRBV28 and TRBJ1-4, with 9 bases aligning to TRBD1. Germline V CDR1 and CDR2: MDHEN, SYDVKM. After removal of 8 bases from V and 0 bases from J, the junction contained 10 bases not matched to a gene. This CDR3 spans 17 amino acids. CDR3 in DNA: TGTGCCAGCCCCGGGGGACAGGGACCTACAACTAATGAAAAACTGTTTTTT. Encoded protein: CASPGGQGPTTNEKLFF.

The chain uses TRBV6-2 or TRBV6-3 and TRBJ1-1; 7 bases align to TRBD1. This CDR3 is 14 amino acids long. Germline-derived CDR1 and CDR2 are MNHEY and SVGEGT. V shed 5 bases and J 5 bases; nucleotides not matched to a gene: 8. CDR3 DNA: TGTGCCAGCAGTCCGAGCAGGGGGTATACTGAAGCTTTCTTT. Its protein is CASSPSRGYTEAFF.

The rearrangement uses TRBV13 and TRBJ2-6; D unresolved. CDR1 PRHDT and CDR2 FYEKMQ come from the germline V gene (reference sequence). V lost 3 bases, J lost 0 bases, and 12 bases lay in between. This CDR3 is 17 amino acids long. The CDR3 spells CASSFPSALSGANVLTF. The DNA for the CDR3 is TGTGCCAGCAGCTTCCCCTCGGCCCTCTCTGGGGCCAACGTCCTGACTTTC.

This clone showed up just a few times. The chain couples TRBV19 to TRBJ1-2; D uncertain. Germline V gives CDR1 LNHDA, CDR2 SQIVND (reference sequence). The ends were cut back, 0 bases at V and 6 bases at J, with 11 bases in the middle. This CDR3 region has 14 residues. The CDR3 bases are TGTGCCAGTAGTATAGAAGGCACACCGCATGGCTACACCTTC. Translating it yields CASSIEGTPHGYTF. Variable domain in full (rest from reference TRBV19 and TRBJ1-2): DGGITQSPKYLFRKEGQNVTLSCEQNLNHDAMYWYRQDPGQGLRLIYYSQIVNDFQKGDIAEGYSVSREKKESFPLTVTSAQKNPTAFYLCASSIEGTPHGYTFGSGTRLTVV.

The rearrangement joins TRBV10-3 to TRBJ2-1; 10 bases fit TRBD1. CDR1 is ENHRY and CDR2 is SYGVKD in the germline V gene. With 6 bases clipped from V and 9 bases from J, the junction kept 5 bases outside the gene matches. CDR3 length: 13 amino acids. The CDR3, as DNA: TGTGCCATCAGGACAGGGGGCTCAAGTGAGCAGTTCTTC. Protein product: CAIRTGGSSEQFF.